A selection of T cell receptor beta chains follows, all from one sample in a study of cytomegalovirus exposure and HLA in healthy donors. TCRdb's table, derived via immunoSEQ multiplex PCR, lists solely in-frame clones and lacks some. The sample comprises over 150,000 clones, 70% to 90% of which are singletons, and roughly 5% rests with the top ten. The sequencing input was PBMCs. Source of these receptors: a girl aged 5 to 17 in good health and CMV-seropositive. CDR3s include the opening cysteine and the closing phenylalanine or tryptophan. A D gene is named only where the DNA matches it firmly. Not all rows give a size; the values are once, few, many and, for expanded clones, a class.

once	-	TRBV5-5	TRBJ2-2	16	TGTGCCAGCAGCTTGATCTCCGGGGGTGGCACCGGGGAGCTGTTTTTT	CASSLISGGGTGELFF
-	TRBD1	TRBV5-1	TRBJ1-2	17	TGCGCCAGCAGCTTGGGTGCGGAGGGGGCCCCGGGATATGGCTACACCTTC	CASSLGAEGAPGYGYTF
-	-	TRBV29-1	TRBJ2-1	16	TGCAGCGTTGAAGGTTCGGCAGGCATCTCCTACAATGAGCAGTTCTTC	CSVEGSAGISYNEQFF
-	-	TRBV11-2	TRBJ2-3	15	TGTGCCAGCGGAGCTGAGGGACAAGGGGGAGATACGCAGTATTTT	CASGAEGQGGDTQYF
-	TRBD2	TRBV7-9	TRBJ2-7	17	TGTGCCAGCAGCCCTAGCGGGGGGGTAGAGAGATCCTACGAGCAGTACTTC	CASSPSGGVERSYEQYF
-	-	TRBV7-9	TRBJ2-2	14	TGTGCCAGCAGCTTAGATGGGGCCACCGGGGAGCTGTTTTTT	CASSLDGATGELFF
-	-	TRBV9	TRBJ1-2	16	TGTGCCAGCAGCGTATTCGAGGACACGACTAACTATGGCTACACCTTC	CASSVFEDTTNYGYTF
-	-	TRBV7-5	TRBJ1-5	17	TGTGCCAGAAGCTGTTACGGGACAGGGGGCTTCAATCAGCCCCAGCATTTT	CARSCYGTGGFNQPQHF
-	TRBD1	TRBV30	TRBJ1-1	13	TGTGCCTGGCGCCCGACAGGGGGGACTGAAGCTTTCTTT	CAWRPTGGTEAFF
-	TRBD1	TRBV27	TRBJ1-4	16	TGTGCCAGCAGTTCCAGGGGGCTTCCAACTAATGAAAAACTGTTTTTT	CASSSRGLPTNEKLFF
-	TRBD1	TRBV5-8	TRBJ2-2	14	TGTGCCAGCAGCTCCCGACAGGGCACCGGGGAGCTGTTTTTT	CASSSRQGTGELFF
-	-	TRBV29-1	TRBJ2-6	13	TGCAGCGTTTCGGGGAGTGGGGCCAACGTCCTGACTTTC	CSVSGSGANVLTF
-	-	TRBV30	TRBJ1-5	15	TGTGCCTGGAGTGTACAGGCGGGGAGCAATCAGCCCCAGCATTTT	CAWSVQAGSNQPQHF
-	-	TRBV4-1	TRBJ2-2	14	TGCGCCAGCAGCCAGTATTCGAACACCGGGGAGCTGTTTTTT	CASSQYSNTGELFF
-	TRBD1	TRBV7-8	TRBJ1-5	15	TGTGCCAGCAGCATTCAGGGGGCTAGCAATCAGCCCCAGCATTTT	CASSIQGASNQPQHF
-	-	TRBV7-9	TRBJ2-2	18	TGTGCCAGCAGCTTCCCCCCAGGAGGGGTCGACAACACCGGGGAGCTGTTTTTT	CASSFPPGGVDNTGELFF
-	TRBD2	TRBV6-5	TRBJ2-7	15	TGTGCCAGCAGCCGCCTCGGGGGGGACGACTACGAGCAGTACTTC	CASSRLGGDDYEQYF
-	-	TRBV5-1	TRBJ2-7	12	TGCGCCAGCAGCTTTGACAGTGACGAGCAGTACTTC	CASSFDSDEQYF
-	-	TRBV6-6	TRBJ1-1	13	TGTGCCAGCAGGATTAGACAGTTAACTGAAGCTTTCTTT	CASRIRQLTEAFF
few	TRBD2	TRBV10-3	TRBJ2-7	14	TGTGCCATCAGGGGACTAGCGGGGGCCTACGAGCAGTACTTC	CAIRGLAGAYEQYF
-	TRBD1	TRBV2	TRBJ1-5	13	TGTGCCAGCAGTCCACAGGGGAATCAGCCCCAGCATTTT	CASSPQGNQPQHF
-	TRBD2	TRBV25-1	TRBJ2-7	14	TGTGCCAGCAGTCGCCGCGGGGGAGCCTACGAGCAGTACTTC	CASSRRGGAYEQYF
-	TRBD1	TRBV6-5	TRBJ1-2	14	TGTGCCAGCAGGCTAGGACAGGGTTTTTCTGGCTACACCTTC	CASRLGQGFSGYTF
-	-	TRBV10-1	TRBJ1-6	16	TGCGCCAGCAGTGGGGGGGGACCGGGAACCAATTCACCCCTCCACTTT	CASSGGGPGTNSPLHF
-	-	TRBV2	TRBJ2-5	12	TGTGCCAGCAGTGGGGCCCCAGTTTACCAGTACTTC	CASSGAPVYQYF
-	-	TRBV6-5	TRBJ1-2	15	TGTGCCAGCAGATCCGCCAGAAGGGGTTTCGGTGGCTACACCTTC	CASRSARRGFGGYTF
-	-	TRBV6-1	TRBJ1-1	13	TGTGCCAGCAGTGAGCAGGGTATCCCTGAAGCTTTCTTT	CASSEQGIPEAFF
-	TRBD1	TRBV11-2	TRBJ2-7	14	TGTGCCAGCAGCTTAGGGACAGGACACTACGAGCAGTACTTC	CASSLGTGHYEQYF